The 17 T cell receptor beta chains in this list originate from one sample, sequenced in a study of shared clonotypes between healthy human individuals. TCRdb's table, derived via immunoSEQ multiplex PCR, lists solely in-frame clones and lacks some. The table has 2 million to 3 million clones, around nine tenths seen once; the top ten hold 0.13% to 0.15%. The source material was naive CD4+ T cells sorted from blood. This sample's subset: CD45RA+ positively selected. Receptors were obtained from a man aged 18 to 30 in good health.

V gene TRBV6-1 combines with J gene TRBJ1-2, with 9 bases identical to TRBD1. This CDR3 has 13 amino acids. V lost 6 bases to trimming and J lost 5 bases; unmatched junction nucleotides: 4. Germline CDR1 and CDR2: MNHNS and SASEGT. The CDR3 DNA is TGTGCCAGCAGAGAACAGGGGGCTTATGGCTACACCTTC. Translating gives CASREQGAYGYTF.

CDR3 sequence (DNA): TGTGCCAGCAGCTTAGTTAGCGGGAGTAAATACGAGCAGTACTTC. Encoded protein: CASSLVSGSKYEQYF. This chain connects TRBV7-2 to TRBJ2-7, with 9 bases aligning to TRBD2. The CDR3 has 15 residues. V trimming: 1 base; J trimming: 4 bases; junction bases outside the gene matches: 5. Germline assignment: CDR1 SGHTA and CDR2 FQGNSA.

The chain combines TRBV6-1 with TRBJ2-7; 7 bases agree with TRBD2. The V and J ends lost 7 bases and 2 bases, in that order; junction bases with no gene match: 8. The CDR3 length is 14 residues. Per germline, CDR1 MNHNS and CDR2 SASEGT. This CDR3 is CASKFGRGTYEQYF. In DNA form, the CDR3 reads TGTGCCAGCAAGTTTGGGAGGGGAACCTACGAGCAGTACTTC.

This clone was observed a single time. The rearrangement uses TRBV7-3 and TRBJ1-3; D is unresolved. The V gene's germline CDR1 is SGHTA and CDR2 FQGTGA. Trimming shortened V by 0 bases and J by 2 bases, and 2 bases separated the two germline ends. This CDR3 contains 13 residues. In DNA, the CDR3 is TGTGCCAGCAGCTTAACGGCTGGAAACACCATATATTTT. This gives the protein CASSLTAGNTIYF. The complete variable domain, with remaining parts taken from reference TRBV7-3 and TRBJ1-3, reads GAGVSQTPSNKVTEKGKYVELRCDPISGHTALYWYRQSLGQGPEFLIYFQGTGAADDSGLPNDRFFAVRPEGSVSTLKIQRTERGDSAVYLCASSLTAGNTIYFGEGSWLTVV.

The chain uses TRBV6-1 and TRBJ1-1, with no clear D. V was shortened by 6 bases and J by 1 base, with 9 bases between the two germline ends. This CDR3 comprises 13 residues. Germline loops: CDR1 MNHNS, CDR2 SASEGT. The CDR3 nucleotides are TGTGCCAGCAGAGGAGCGAAGAACACTGAAGCTTTCTTT. As protein: CASRGAKNTEAFF.

This clone appeared once. The chain couples TRBV7-2 to TRBJ2-3, with 9 bases aligning to TRBD2. From germline, CDR1 is SGHTA and CDR2 FQGNSA. This CDR3 has 14 amino acids. V dropped 11 bases and J dropped 5; count of bases not matched to a gene: 11. In DNA, the CDR3 is TGTGCCTGGTCGGCGGGAGGGCCGAAAGATACGCAGTATTTT. It codes for CAWSAGGPKDTQYF. The full variable domain, rest sourced from reference TRBV7-2 and TRBJ2-3, is GAGVSQSPSNKVTEKGKDVELRCDPISGHTALYWYRQSLGQGLEFLIYFQGNSAPDKSGLPSDRFSAERTGGSVSTLTIQRTQQEDSAVYLCAWSAGGPKDTQYFGPGTRLTVL.

The V gene is TRBV19, the J gene TRBJ2-1, with 12 bases aligning to TRBD2. Per the germline V gene, CDR1 is LNHDA and CDR2 is SQIVND (reference sequence). J lost 8 bases, V lost 2 bases, and 4 bases had no gene match. There are 15 residues in the CDR3. CDR3 residues: CASSISSGGADEQFF. In nucleotides, the CDR3 is TGTGCCAGTAGTATATCTAGCGGGGGGGCGGATGAGCAGTTCTTC. Together with reference TRBV19 and TRBJ2-1, the CDR3 gives the full variable domain: DGGITQSPKYLFRKEGQNVTLSCEQNLNHDAMYWYRQDPGQGLRLIYYSQIVNDFQKGDIAEGYSVSREKKESFPLTVTSAQKNPTAFYLCASSISSGGADEQFFGPGTRLTVL.

The chain employs TRBV9 and TRBJ1-1, with a weak D call TRBD1 (5 bases). Germline CDR1 and CDR2: SGDLS and YYNGEE. CDR3 length equals 17 residues. Trimming took 4 bases from V and 0 from J, leaving 19 bases between them. CDR3 bases: TGTGCCAGCAGCCTCCTCTGGGGGGGAGGCCTGAACACTGAAGCTTTCTTT. It encodes CASSLLWGGGLNTEAFF.

The chain recombines TRBV7-2 with TRBJ1-2, with D possibly matching TRBD1 (5 bases). Between the trimmed V and J ends, which lost 6 bases and 0 bases, there was a span of 20 bases. The V gene's germline CDR1 is SGHTA and CDR2 FQGNSA. There are 17 residues in the CDR3. CDR3 nucleotide sequence: TGTGCCAGCAGACAAAAGGCATCCAGGGCATCTAACTATGGCTACACCTTC. It codes for CASRQKASRASNYGYTF. Combining the CDR3 with reference TRBV7-2 and TRBJ1-2 gives the whole variable domain GAGVSQSPSNKVTEKGKDVELRCDPISGHTALYWYRQSLGQGLEFLIYFQGNSAPDKSGLPSDRFSAERTGGSVSTLTIQRTQQEDSAVYLCASRQKASRASNYGYTFGSGTRLTVV.

This chain joins TRBV27 and TRBJ2-5; TRBD2 agrees at 7 bases. The J segment lost 7 bases and the V segment lost 6 bases, leaving 8 bases of the junction unmatched. The CDR3 sequence is 13 residues long. CDR1 is MNHEY, CDR2 SMNVEV, per germline (reference sequence). DNA of the CDR3: TGTGCCAGCAGCGTAGCGGGCGGGGTGACCCAGTACTTC. Amino acids: CASSVAGGVTQYF.

The chain links TRBV5-1 to TRBJ2-7, with a possible D match to TRBD1 (6 bases). From germline, CDR1 is SGHRS and CDR2 YFSETQ. V lost 4 bases and J 2 bases, leaving 13 bases between the germline ends. The length of the CDR3 is 14 residues. The CDR3 protein is CASSPTGFAYEQYF. Here the CDR3 DNA reads TGCGCCAGCAGCCCAACAGGGTTCGCCTACGAGCAGTACTTC.

Concerning this clone itself: The junction departs from germline at one end; a sequencing error may be responsible. The rearrangement uses TRBV7-7 and TRBJ2-7, with D perhaps being TRBD1 or TRBD2 (5 bases each). Per the germline V gene, CDR1 is SSHAT and CDR2 is FNYEAQ (reference sequence). This CDR3 region has 13 residues. The CDR3 spells CASSLKAGSEQYF. In DNA form, the CDR3 reads TGTGCTAGCAGCTTAAAGGCAGGGAGTGAGCAGTACTTC.

Note on this clone: Other nucleotide sequences from this sample produce the same CDR3. The chain combines TRBV18 with TRBJ2-5; D unclear. This CDR3 comprises 12 residues. Germline V gene sequence: CDR1 KGHSH, CDR2 LQKENI. The V gene lost 0 bases and the J gene lost 5 bases, with 4 bases spanning the gap. The CDR3 loop is CASSPPRETQYF. The CDR3 bases are TGTGCCAGCTCACCACCGAGGGAGACCCAGTACTTC.

The V and J genes are TRBV5-5 and TRBJ1-2, with D perhaps matching TRBD1 (5 bases). The CDR3 contains 15 residues. Germline V gene data show CDR1 as SGHKS and CDR2 as YYEKEE (reference sequence). The V end was cut by 4 bases, the J end by 2 bases, with 15 bases between. The DNA of the CDR3 is TGTGCCAGCAGCCTATCTTATACAGGAAACTATGGCTACACCTTC. It translates to CASSLSYTGNYGYTF.

This clone appeared a few times. This chain joins TRBV2 and TRBJ2-2; no reliable D call. From germline, CDR1 is SNHLY and CDR2 FYNNEI. V was clipped by 7 bases and J by 1 base, with 10 bases between them. The CDR3 is 14 amino acids. DNA for the CDR3: TGTGCCAGCACAGGTCTGAAGAACACCGGGGAGCTGTTTTTT. Amino acid sequence: CASTGLKNTGELFF.

The chain has TRBV11-2 and TRBJ2-1; the match to TRBD2 covers 7 bases. V lost 3 bases to trimming and J lost 7 bases; unmatched junction nucleotides: 9. The germline V gene encodes CDR1 SGHAT and CDR2 FQNNGV. This CDR3 is built from 15 residues. Written as DNA, the CDR3 is TGTGCCAGCAGCTTGGACCAAGCGGGAAAAAATGAGCAGTTCTTC. It specifies CASSLDQAGKNEQFF.

V usage is TRBV7-2 and J usage is TRBJ2-5, with 9 bases aligning to TRBD2. The germline CDR1 and CDR2 sequences are SGHTA and FQGNSA. The CDR3 sequence is 16 residues long. The ends lost 3 bases at V and 5 bases at J; junction bases unmatched: 10. The CDR3 sequence: CASSLETSGEGETQYF. The CDR3 DNA reads TGTGCCAGCAGCTTGGAGACTAGCGGAGAGGGGGAGACCCAGTACTTC.